This passage covers 5 T cell receptor beta chains from one sample sequenced in a study of cytomegalovirus exposure and HLA in healthy donors. PCR used 60 Vbeta primers and 13 Jbeta primers. Assay used: immunoSEQ multiplex PCR; TCRdb lists only in-frame clones, some missing. The sample lists some 170,000 clones; about 77% were seen once. The sequenced sample was PBMCs. Receptor source: a female donor in good health and CMV-seronegative.

V gene TRBV27 combines with J gene TRBJ1-1; D perhaps matches TRBD1 (5 bases). Per germline, CDR1 MNHEY and CDR2 SMNVEV (reference sequence). This CDR3 spans 14 amino acids. V lost 4 bases, J lost 3 bases, and 12 bases lay in between. The CDR3 protein is CASSYKWDYTEAFF. CDR3 DNA sequence: TGTGCCAGCAGTTATAAGTGGGACTACACTGAAGCTTTCTTT.

This clone was seen once. This chain uses TRBV5-1 with TRBJ2-2; no firm D call. Germline V gene data show CDR1 as SGHRS and CDR2 as YFSETQ. The CDR3 runs 13 residues. Deletions cut 1 base from V and 6 bases from J, with 7 bases between. The CDR3 DNA reads TGCGCCAGCAGCTTGCAGGCAGCCGGGGAGCTGTTTTTT. Translation gives CASSLQAAGELFF.

The CDR3 spells CASTPGASDTQYF. The CDR3 nucleotides read TGTGCCAGCACCCCCGGAGCGTCTGATACGCAGTATTTT. This chain uses TRBV7-8 with TRBJ2-3; unclear D gene. Germline values: CDR1 SGHVS, CDR2 FQNEAQ. The germline V and J ends were trimmed by 7 bases and 6 bases, with 14 bases remaining between them. This CDR3 has 13 amino acids.

This sequence joins TRBV14 and TRBJ2-7; 10 bases are shared with TRBD2. Per germline, CDR1 SGHDN and CDR2 FVKESK. V trimming: 3 bases; J trimming: 4 bases; junction bases outside the gene matches: 6. The CDR3 spans 15 residues. The CDR3 DNA sequence: TGTGCCAGCAGCCATTTACTAGCGGGAAAGTACGAGCAGTACTTC. Encoded protein: CASSHLLAGKYEQYF.

The chain joins TRBV27 to TRBJ2-7; 8 nucleotides align to TRBD1. CDR1 is MNHEY and CDR2 is SMNVEV in the germline V gene (reference sequence). V lost 6 bases, J lost 2 bases, and 9 bases stayed unmatched. The CDR3 runs 15 residues. The CDR3 DNA sequence: TGTGCCAGCAGGATTTACAGGGGGTCCGCCTACGAGCAGTACTTC. Translating gives CASRIYRGSAYEQYF.